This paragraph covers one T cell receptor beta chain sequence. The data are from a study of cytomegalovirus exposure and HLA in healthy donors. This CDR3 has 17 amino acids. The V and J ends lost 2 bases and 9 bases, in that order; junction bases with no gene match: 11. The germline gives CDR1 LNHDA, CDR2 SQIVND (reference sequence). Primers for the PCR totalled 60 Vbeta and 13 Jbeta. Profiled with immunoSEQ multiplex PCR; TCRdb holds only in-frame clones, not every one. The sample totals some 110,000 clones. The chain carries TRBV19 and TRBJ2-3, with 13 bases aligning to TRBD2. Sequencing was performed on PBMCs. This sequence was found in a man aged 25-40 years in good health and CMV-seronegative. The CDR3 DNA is TGTGCCAGTAGTATAAGGGGACTAGCGGGGAAAAAAGGGACGCAGTATTTT. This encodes CASSIRGLAGKKGTQYF.